The TCR beta chain described here comes from a study of blood T cell repertoires in COVID-19. The CDR3 consists of 14 residues. Germline values: CDR1 MNHEY, CDR2 SVGAGI. The junction had 5 bases not matched to a gene; V was cut back by 6 bases and J by 4 bases. Clones were read by immunoSEQ multiplex PCR, and TCRdb kept only the in-frame ones, dropping some. The repertoire holds some 220,000 clones, around 85% seen once, with more than 4.5% in the top ten. The chain uses TRBV6-5 and TRBJ1-5; 8 nucleotides agree with TRBD1. The source of this sequence is a man aged 50-59 years with COVID-19, enrolled during active disease. The sequencing input was peripheral blood. The CDR3 reads CASSQTGGNQPQHF. The CDR3 bases are TGTGCCAGCAGCCAAACAGGGGGGAATCAGCCCCAGCATTTT.